The clone carrying this T cell receptor (beta chain) was counted between two and nine times. The antigen is not known. This record comes from a study of CD8 T cells in ankylosing spondylitis. Libraries for TCR beta were made by quantitative 5'-RACE with molecular barcodes. A single record per CDR3 protein comes from TCRdb applying MiXCR to the 5' RACE reads. This sample has 250,000 to 300,000 distinct CDR3 sequences, with roughly 20% found just once. CDR3 length: 17 residues. The V end was cut by 0 bases, the J end by 0 bases, with 9 bases between. Germline assignment: CDR1 LGHDT and CDR2 YNNKEL (reference sequence). The study's findings and limits: Typical of ankylosing spondylitis blood, it appeared, was a TCR beta motif of under 10 highly homologous variants.

Sequenced material: blood, either unsorted or a sorted T cell fraction (not recorded which). The TCR comes from a male donor with ankylosing spondylitis or in good health (not recorded which). The chain has TRBV3-1 and TRBJ1-6; D gene uncertain. The CDR3 here is CASSQDITSSYNSPLHF. The CDR3 coding sequence is TGTGCCAGCAGCCAAGACATAACAAGCTCCTATAATTCACCCCTCCACTTT.